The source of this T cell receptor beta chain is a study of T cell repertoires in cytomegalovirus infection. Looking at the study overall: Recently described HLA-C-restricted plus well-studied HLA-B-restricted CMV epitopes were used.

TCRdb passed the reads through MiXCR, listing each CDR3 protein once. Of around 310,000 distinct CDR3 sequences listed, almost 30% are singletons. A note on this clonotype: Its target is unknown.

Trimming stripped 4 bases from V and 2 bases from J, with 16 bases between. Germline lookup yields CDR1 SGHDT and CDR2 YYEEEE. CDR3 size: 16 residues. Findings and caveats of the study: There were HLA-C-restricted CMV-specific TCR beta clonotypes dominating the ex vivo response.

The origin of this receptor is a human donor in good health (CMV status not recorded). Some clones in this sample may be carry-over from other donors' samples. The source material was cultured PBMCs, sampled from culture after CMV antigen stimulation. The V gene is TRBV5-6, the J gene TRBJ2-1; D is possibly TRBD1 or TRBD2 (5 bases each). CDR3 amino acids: CASSLGWQGAYNEQFF. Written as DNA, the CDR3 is TGTGCCAGCAGCCTTGGGTGGCAGGGAGCCTACAATGAGCAGTTCTTC. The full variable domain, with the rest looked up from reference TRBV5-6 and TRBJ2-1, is DAGVTQSPTHLIKTRGQQVTLRCSPKSGHDTVSWYQQALGQGPQFIFQYYEEEERQRGNFPDRFSGHQFPNYSSELNVNALLLGDSALYLCASSLGWQGAYNEQFFGPGTRLTVL.